A selection of T cell receptor beta chains follows, all from one sample in a study of T cells in Graves' hyperthyroidism and ophthalmopathy. One entry per CDR3 protein, called by TCRdb with MiXCR from the multiplex PCR reads. This table has roughly 570,000 distinct CDR3 sequences, roughly 46% appearing once. The sequencing sample was made of peripheral blood or thyroid tissue (not recorded which). The origin of the receptors is an adult woman with Graves' disease, either hyperthyroidism or ophthalmopathy (not recorded which). Each CDR3 is given with its conserved first and last residue.

V gene	CDR3 protein
TRBV7-6	CASSFERTSPLHF
TRBV5-1	CASSLALGGGSYEQYF
TRBV10-3	CAIRGSSGTGELYF
TRBV7-9	CASSLGTGHSVQYF
TRBV2	CARRGLLSGSPYF
TRBV20-1	CSARAGQGAGYTF
TRBV10-3	CAISADRINQPQYF
TRBV7-8	CASSLWRTPRETQYF
TRBV7-2	CASSYPDSTIYF
TRBV12-3/TRBV12-4	CASSFGDSRNQPQHF
TRBV6-5	CASSRGESEAFF
TRBV7-8	CASSLIMNTEAFF
TRBV7-3	CASSSTGGLDYGYTF
TRBV5-1	CASSPNGVDEQFF
TRBV19	CASVGVHGRGANVLTF
TRBV29-1	CSLPGGGANVLTF
TRBV6-1	CASSVSGESGPQHF
TRBV29-1	CSVVWGLAGAYEQYF
TRBV7-8	CASSSLGGAYGYTF
TRBV7-2	CASSSMTYEQYF
TRBV20-1	CSARPGQGARRYTF
TRBV29-1	CSVDGGLGGRETQYF
TRBV9	CASSVTTSSYEQYF
TRBV7-9	CASSQYYSNTEAFF
TRBV7-6	CASSLGGRNSGNTIYF
TRBV12-3/TRBV12-4	CASSLDRPFGNQPQHF
TRBV12-3/TRBV12-4	CASRDHRGESHYEQYF
TRBV29-1	CSVEHGAGSYEQYF
TRBV5-1	CASSLSAAVSFYEQYF